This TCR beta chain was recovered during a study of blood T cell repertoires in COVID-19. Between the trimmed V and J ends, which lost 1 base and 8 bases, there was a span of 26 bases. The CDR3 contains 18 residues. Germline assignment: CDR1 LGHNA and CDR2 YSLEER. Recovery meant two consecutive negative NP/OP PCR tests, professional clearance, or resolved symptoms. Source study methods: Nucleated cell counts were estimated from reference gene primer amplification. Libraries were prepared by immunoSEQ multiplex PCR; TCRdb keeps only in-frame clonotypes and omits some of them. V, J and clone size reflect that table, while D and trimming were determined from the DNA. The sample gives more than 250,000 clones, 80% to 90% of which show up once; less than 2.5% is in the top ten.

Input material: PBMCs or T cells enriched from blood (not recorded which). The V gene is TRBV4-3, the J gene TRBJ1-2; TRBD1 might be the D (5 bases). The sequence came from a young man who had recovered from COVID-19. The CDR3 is CASSQVVRGWVAGGGYTF. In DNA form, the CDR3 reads TGCGCCAGCAGCCAAGTTGTTAGAGGGTGGGTTGCCGGGGGAGGCTACACCTTC.